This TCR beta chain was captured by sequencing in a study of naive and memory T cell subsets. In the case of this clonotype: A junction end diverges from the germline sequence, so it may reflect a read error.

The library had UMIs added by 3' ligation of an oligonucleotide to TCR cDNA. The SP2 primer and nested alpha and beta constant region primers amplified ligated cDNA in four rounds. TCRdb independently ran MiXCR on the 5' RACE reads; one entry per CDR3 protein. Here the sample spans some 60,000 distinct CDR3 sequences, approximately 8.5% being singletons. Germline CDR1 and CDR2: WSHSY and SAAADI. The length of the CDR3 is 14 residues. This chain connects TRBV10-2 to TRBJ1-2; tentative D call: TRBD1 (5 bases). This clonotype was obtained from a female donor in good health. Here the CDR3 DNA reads TGCGCCAGCAGTGAAGGCGGGGGGACCTATGGCGACACCTTC. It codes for CASSEGGGTYGDTF.